Listed below are T cell receptor beta chains from one sample, sequenced in a study of cytomegalovirus exposure and HLA in healthy donors. Clones were sequenced by immunoSEQ multiplex PCR, and TCRdb holds only the in-frame ones, with some missing. Of some 150,000 clones listed, approximately 87% are singletons. The sequenced material came from PBMCs. The source is a man aged 40-50 years in good health and CMV-seronegative. CDR3s include the opening cysteine and the closing phenylalanine or tryptophan. The D gene is left open where the match is weak. Size values are once, few and many counts, or a class for expanded clones, and some rows have none.

length | D | J | size | V | CDR3 | DNA
13 | TRBD1 | TRBJ1-5 | NA | TRBV7-2 | CASTGTGEQPQHF | TGTGCCAGCACCGGGACAGGGGAACAGCCCCAGCATTTT
13 | NA | TRBJ2-7 | NA | TRBV6-6 | CASSYTPLSEQYF | TGTGCCAGCAGTTACACTCCGTTGAGCGAGCAGTACTTC
15 | NA | TRBJ2-7 | NA | TRBV7-9 | CASSSGGRSLYEQYF | TGTGCCAGCAGCTCCGGGGGACGAAGTCTCTACGAGCAGTACTTC
15 | TRBD1 | TRBJ1-1 | once | TRBV28 | CVSSPPTGANTEAFF | TGTGTCAGCAGTCCGCCGACAGGGGCGAACACTGAAGCTTTCTTT
14 | TRBD2 | TRBJ2-1 | few | TRBV11-1 | CASSLLRETDEQFF | TGTGCCAGCAGCTTACTGCGGGAGACGGATGAGCAGTTCTTC
14 | TRBD1 | TRBJ2-5 | NA | TRBV28 | CASSKTGNQETQYF | TGTGCCAGCAGCAAGACAGGGAACCAAGAGACCCAGTACTTC
16 | NA | TRBJ1-4 | NA | TRBV6-4 | CASNAFDRKETEKLFF | TGTGCCAGCAACGCCTTCGACAGGAAGGAAACCGAAAAACTGTTTTTT
15 | TRBD2 | TRBJ2-3 | few | TRBV5-1 | CASSWEGRETDTQYF | TGCGCCAGCAGCTGGGAGGGGCGGGAAACAGATACGCAGTATTTT
12 | NA | TRBJ2-7 | NA | TRBV11-2 | CASSPDSYEQYF | TGTGCCAGCAGCCCGGACAGCTACGAGCAGTACTTC
16 | NA | TRBJ1-4 | NA | TRBV6-1 | CASSEEEGHEGEKLFF | TGTGCCAGCAGTGAAGAGGAGGGGCACGAGGGTGAAAAACTGTTTTTT
15 | TRBD2 | TRBJ2-5 | once | TRBV13 | CASTLAGGRDETQYF | TGTGCCAGCACCCTAGCGGGAGGGCGCGATGAGACCCAGTACTTC
17 | TRBD1 | TRBJ2-3 | NA | TRBV11-1 | CASSRTRGQFSTDTQYF | TGTGCCAGCAGCCGTACCCGGGGACAGTTTAGCACAGATACGCAGTATTTT
15 | NA | TRBJ1-5 | once | TRBV7-3 | CASSLAYSTNQPQHF | TGTGCCAGCAGCTTAGCCTACAGTACAAATCAGCCCCAGCATTTT
15 | NA | TRBJ1-1 | few | TRBV19 | CASSLTGLGNTEAFF | TGTGCCAGTAGTTTAACAGGGCTCGGGAACACTGAAGCTTTCTTT
13 | TRBD1 | TRBJ2-7 | NA | TRBV27 | CASSIRTGHEQYF | TGTGCCAGCAGTATACGGACAGGGCATGAGCAGTACTTC
16 | NA | TRBJ2-7 | NA | TRBV4-3 | CASSHHSRDMPNEQYF | TGCGCCAGCAGCCATCACTCCCGGGACATGCCCAACGAGCAGTACTTC
14 | NA | TRBJ1-3 | NA | TRBV5-1 | CASSASGEGNTIYF | TGCGCCAGCAGCGCCTCAGGGGAAGGAAACACCATATATTTT
15 | NA | TRBJ2-5 | NA | TRBV7-2 | CASSLATRSGETQYF | TGTGCCAGCAGCTTAGCGACCCGCTCAGGAGAGACCCAGTACTTC
15 | TRBD1 | TRBJ1-1 | NA | TRBV18 | CASSPPRGRDTEAFF | TGTGCCAGCTCACCACCGAGGGGGCGCGACACTGAAGCTTTCTTT
16 | NA | TRBJ1-3 | few | TRBV5-6 | CASSLDGREVGNTIYF | TGTGCCAGCAGCTTGGATGGCAGGGAAGTTGGAAACACCATATATTTT
15 | TRBD2 | TRBJ2-1 | NA | TRBV29-1 | CSGDGLVESYNEQFF | TGCAGCGGGGACGGACTAGTCGAGTCCTACAATGAGCAGTTCTTC
16 | TRBD1 | TRBJ1-2 | once | TRBV5-4 | CASSARTGSPNYGYTF | TGTGCCAGCAGCGCCAGGACAGGGTCTCCTAACTATGGCTACACCTTC
14 | TRBD1 | TRBJ1-2 | few | TRBV19 | CASQTGGANYGYTF | TGTGCCAGCCAAACAGGGGGAGCTAACTATGGCTACACCTTC
15 | TRBD2 | TRBJ2-3 | NA | TRBV2 | CASSLGLAGADTQYF | TGTGCCAGCAGTCTCGGACTAGCGGGTGCAGATACGCAGTATTTT
13 | NA | TRBJ2-7 | NA | TRBV5-1 | CASSGQGPSEQYF | TGCGCCAGCAGCGGGCAGGGCCCAAGCGAGCAGTACTTC
14 | TRBD1 | TRBJ2-3 | NA | TRBV30 | CAWSPGQDADTQYF | TGTGCCTGGAGTCCAGGACAGGACGCAGATACGCAGTATTTT
14 | NA | TRBJ1-3 | NA | TRBV28 | CASNSVSSGNTIYF | TGTGCCAGCAACTCGGTGAGCTCTGGAAACACCATATATTTT
12 | TRBD1 | TRBJ1-2 | NA | TRBV7-2 | CASSLGSGGRTF | TGTGCCAGCAGCTTAGGATCAGGGGGTCGGACCTTC
14 | NA | TRBJ2-7 | NA | TRBV2 | CASSRGDRRPEQYF | TGTGCCAGCAGCCGGGGGGACAGGCGCCCCGAGCAGTACTTC
12 | NA | TRBJ2-1 | NA | TRBV19 | CASTSPPGEQFF | TGTGCCAGTACCTCCCCCCCGGGTGAGCAGTTCTTC
14 | NA | TRBJ2-1 | once | TRBV18 | CASSPGGPDNEQFF | TGTGCCAGCTCACCCGGGGGGCCGGACAATGAGCAGTTCTTC
14 | TRBD1 | TRBJ2-5 | few | TRBV19 | CASSIEGAQETQYF | TGTGCCAGTAGTATTGAGGGGGCGCAAGAGACCCAGTACTTC
14 | TRBD1 | TRBJ1-4 | NA | TRBV4-3 | CASSTDRGREKLFF | TGCGCCAGCAGCACAGACAGGGGGCGTGAAAAACTGTTTTTT
14 | NA | TRBJ1-1 | NA | TRBV7-2 | CASTRPGGYTEAFF | TGTGCCAGCACCCGCCCCGGGGGGTACACTGAAGCTTTCTTT
16 | NA | TRBJ1-3 | few | TRBV4-1 | CASSQDLGGRGDTIYF | TGCGCCAGCAGCCAAGACCTAGGGGGAAGAGGGGACACCATATATTTT
13 | NA | TRBJ1-2 | NA | TRBV2 | CASSANRDYGYTF | TGTGCCAGCAGTGCCAACAGGGACTATGGCTACACCTTC
15 | NA | TRBJ2-7 | once | TRBV6-5 | CASSYSAGFSYEQYF | TGTGCCAGCAGTTACTCGGCAGGGTTCTCCTACGAGCAGTACTTC
16 | TRBD2 | TRBJ2-3 | NA | TRBV5-1 | CASSLGTSGIADTQYF | TGCGCCAGCAGCTTGGGGACTAGCGGGATAGCGGATACGCAGTATTTT
15 | TRBD1 | TRBJ1-6 | NA | TRBV9 | CASSVGDRGNSPLHF | TGTGCCAGCAGCGTCGGGGACAGGGGGAATTCACCCCTCCACTTT
13 | NA | TRBJ1-6 | few | TRBV6-4 | CASSATGRSPLHF | TGTGCCAGCAGTGCCACGGGGAGATCACCCCTCCACTTT
14 | NA | TRBJ2-7 | NA | TRBV6-5 | CASSPRTGFDEQYF | TGTGCCAGCAGTCCCCGTACAGGGTTCGACGAGCAGTACTTC
15 | TRBD1 | TRBJ1-2 | NA | TRBV7-9 | CASSRRDREIYGYTF | TGTGCCAGCAGCAGAAGAGACAGGGAGATCTATGGCTACACCTTC
17 | TRBD2 | TRBJ2-3 | once | TRBV5-4 | CASSPGRTSGVTDTQYF | TGTGCCAGCAGCCCGGGTAGGACTAGCGGGGTGACAGATACGCAGTATTTT
18 | NA | TRBJ2-2 | NA | TRBV5-4 | CASTQRGGGGVNTGELFF | TGTGCCAGCACCCAGCGTGGCGGTGGAGGGGTGAACACCGGGGAGCTGTTTTTT
13 | NA | TRBJ1-1 | NA | TRBV9 | CASSVVGNAEAFF | TGTGCCAGCAGCGTAGTCGGTAACGCTGAAGCTTTCTTT
16 | NA | TRBJ2-6 | NA | TRBV30 | CAWSVARGFGANVLTF | TGTGCCTGGAGTGTTGCCCGTGGCTTTGGGGCCAACGTCCTGACTTTC
13 | NA | TRBJ2-7 | few | TRBV7-9 | CASSLEEDYEQYF | TGTGCCAGCAGCTTAGAGGAGGACTACGAGCAGTACTTC
15 | TRBD1 | TRBJ2-5 | NA | TRBV28 | CASSGAGTGQETQYF | TGTGCCAGCAGCGGAGCGGGGACAGGGCAAGAGACCCAGTACTTC
16 | TRBD1 | TRBJ2-1 | once | TRBV6-6 | CASSYSEQGAFNEQFF | TGTGCCAGCAGTTACTCGGAACAGGGGGCCTTCAATGAGCAGTTCTTC
15 | TRBD2 | TRBJ2-5 | NA | TRBV7-7 | CASSLGLAGTETQYF | TGTGCTAGCAGCTTAGGACTAGCGGGAACAGAGACCCAGTACTTC
14 | TRBD1 | TRBJ1-2 | NA | TRBV11-2 | CASTRTGGDYGYTF | TGTGCCAGCACCCGCACAGGGGGCGACTATGGCTACACCTTC
15 | TRBD1 | TRBJ1-3 | NA | TRBV6-5 | CASSWDREPGNTIYF | TGTGCCAGCAGTTGGGACAGGGAGCCTGGAAACACCATATATTTT
15 | TRBD2 | TRBJ2-5 | NA | TRBV7-8 | CASSSAGGPPETQYF | TGTGCCAGCAGCTCGGCGGGGGGGCCCCCAGAGACCCAGTACTTC
14 | NA | TRBJ1-6 | NA | TRBV18 | CASSPGGNNSPLHF | TGTGCCAGCTCACCAGGCGGTAATAATTCACCCCTCCACTTT